The 16 T cell receptor beta chains below all came from one sample that was sequenced in a study of identical twins. TCRdb reanalysed the 5' RACE reads using MiXCR and keeps one entry per CDR3 protein. The sample lists 200,000 to 300,000 distinct CDR3 sequences; 12% were seen once. This sample also belongs to another study, concerning yellow fever vaccine responses in identical twins.

The sample taken for sequencing was memory (CD45RO+) T cells sorted from blood. The receptors originated from a woman under 30 in good health.

The DNA for the CDR3 is TGTGCCAGCAGTTACTCGGGAAGCATCAACACAGGGAATTCACCCCTCCACTTT. Translating gives CASSYSGSINTGNSPLHF. This chain links TRBV6-5 with TRBJ1-6; possibly TRBD1 for D (6 bases). Trimming pared 0 bases from V and 7 bases from J, leaving 19 bases between. The CDR3 contains 18 residues. Germline V gene data show CDR1 as MNHEY and CDR2 as SVGAGI.

The V and J genes are TRBV2 and TRBJ2-2; TRBD1 is a possible D gene (6 bases). This CDR3 is built from 13 residues. V shed 5 bases and J shed 4 bases, with 8 bases lying between them. CDR1 SNHLY and CDR2 FYNNEI come from the germline V gene. The CDR3 loop reads CASSPDSTGELFF. Here the CDR3 DNA reads TGTGCCAGCAGTCCGGACAGCACCGGGGAGCTGTTTTTT. Combining the CDR3 with reference TRBV2 and TRBJ2-2 gives the whole variable domain EPEVTQTPSHQVTQMGQEVILRCVPISNHLYFYWYRQILGQKVEFLVSFYNNEISEKSEIFDDQFSVERPDGSNFTLKIRSTKLEDSAMYFCASSPDSTGELFFGEGSRLTVL.

This clonotype occurred a few times. Here the CDR3 reads CATNPPNTGELFF. The CDR3, as DNA: TGTGCCACCAACCCACCGAACACCGGGGAGCTGTTTTTT. V and J are TRBV15 and TRBJ2-2; no clear D. The CDR3 extends over 13 amino acids. Trimming removed 7 bases at V and 0 bases at J, with 6 bases between. From germline, CDR1 is LNHNV and CDR2 YYDKDF (reference sequence).

This clonotype has a handful of counts. V gene TRBV12-3 or TRBV12-4 combines with J gene TRBJ2-5; D possibly matches TRBD1 or TRBD2 (5 bases each). The V end lost 3 bases, the J end lost 5 bases, and 16 bases lay between the germline ends. The CDR3 consists of 15 residues. For the CDR3, the DNA is TGTGCCAGCAGTTTGTCGAGGGGATCTGGTGAGACCCAGTACTTC. Its translation is CASSLSRGSGETQYF.

This CDR3 is CASSLTSGRYNEQFF. The CDR3 DNA reads TGTGCCAGCAGTTTAACTAGCGGGCGTTACAATGAGCAGTTCTTC. V is TRBV6-5 and J is TRBJ2-1; 9 nucleotides align to TRBD2. Germline V gives CDR1 MNHEY, CDR2 SVGAGI. The CDR3 contains 15 residues. Losses at the gene ends were 4 bases for V and 4 bases for J; bases not matched to a gene: 5.

At least ten counts were recorded for this clonotype. The chain joins TRBV27 to TRBJ1-1; D is possibly TRBD1 (6 bases). This CDR3 spans 16 amino acids. Between the trimmed V and J ends, which lost 5 bases and 4 bases, there was a span of 20 bases. Germline CDR1 is MNHEY and CDR2 is SMNVEV (reference sequence). The CDR3 loop reads CASSHRRGFMSTEAFF. For the CDR3, the DNA is TGTGCCAGCAGTCACCGGAGGGGGTTCATGAGCACTGAAGCTTTCTTT.

Only a few counts were recorded for this clonotype. V is TRBV6-1 and J is TRBJ2-3; 9 nucleotides agree with TRBD2. Trimming cost V 6 bases and J 2 bases; bases outside gene matches: 15. This CDR3 has 18 amino acids. CDR1 and CDR2 (germline): MNHNS, SASEGT. Here the CDR3 DNA reads TGTGCCAGCAGACCAGGGCGAAGTGAGCGGGGGGCCACAGATACGCAGTATTTT. This gives the protein CASRPGRSERGATDTQYF.

This clonotype was seen repeatedly, ten times or more. V usage is TRBV12-3 or TRBV12-4 and J usage is TRBJ2-1, with D possibly called TRBD1 or TRBD2 (7 bases each). The CDR3 loop spans 12 amino acids. With 10 bases removed from V and 4 bases from J, the gap between germline ends came to 11 bases. The CDR3 nucleotides are TGTGCCACCAGGGGGGGTTACAATGAGCAGTTCTTC. This codes for CATRGGYNEQFF.

V usage is TRBV3-1 and J usage is TRBJ2-7; D is perhaps TRBD2 (6 bases). The CDR3 has 12 residues. V was trimmed by 11 bases and J by 2 bases, leaving 13 bases between them. Germline assignment: CDR1 LGHDT and CDR2 YNNKEL (reference sequence). The CDR3 sequence: CAPAGLTYEQYF. CDR3 coding DNA: TGTGCCCCGGCGGGACTTACCTACGAGCAGTACTTC.

This clonotype was picked up a small number of times. The chain couples TRBV5-6 to TRBJ2-2; D is undetermined. Trimming stripped 7 bases from V and 4 bases from J, with 20 bases between. In germline, CDR1 is SGHDT, CDR2 YYEEEE. The CDR3 consists of 16 residues. The CDR3 region is CASGPYRASGTGELFF. The CDR3 DNA follows: TGTGCCAGCGGACCGTACCGGGCCTCGGGCACCGGGGAGCTGTTTTTT.

This rearrangement joins TRBV19 to TRBJ2-3, with D perhaps matching TRBD1 (5 bases). Germline CDR1 reads LNHDA; CDR2 reads SQIVND (reference sequence). The CDR3 sequence is 15 residues long. V lost 3 bases and J lost 3, with 13 bases in between. The DNA for the CDR3 is TGTGCCAGTAGTATTGGGGCCCTAGGAACAGATACGCAGTATTTT. Amino acids: CASSIGALGTDTQYF.

At least ten counts were recorded for this clonotype. This chain uses TRBV11-1 with TRBJ2-3; TRBD2 matches at 10 bases. CDR1 is SGHAT, CDR2 FQDESV, per germline (reference sequence). V lost 3 bases, J lost 4 bases, and 13 bases stayed unmatched. The CDR3 runs to 18 residues. CDR3 region: CASSFPYLAGDRADTQYF. The CDR3 DNA reads TGTGCCAGCAGCTTCCCGTATCTAGCGGGAGATAGGGCAGATACGCAGTATTTT.

This clonotype was counted only a few times. This chain links TRBV20-1 with TRBJ2-3; D unresolved. There are 13 residues in the CDR3. CDR1 and CDR2 from the germline V gene are DFQATT and SNEGSKA (reference sequence). The V end was cut by 3 bases, the J end by 2 bases, with 9 bases between. CDR3 residues: CSASQQNTDTQYF. The CDR3 DNA reads as TGCAGTGCTAGCCAGCAGAACACAGATACGCAGTATTTT.

This clonotype was recorded at least ten times. The rearrangement joins TRBV5-1 to TRBJ2-1, with 10 bases lining up with TRBD2. The CDR3 consists of 18 residues. Germline V gene data show CDR1 as SGHRS and CDR2 as YFSETQ. V lost 4 bases and J lost 4; bases outside the gene matches: 14. CDR3: CASSGRLAGDSGYNEQFF. In nucleotides, the CDR3 is TGCGCCAGCAGCGGGAGGCTAGCGGGGGACAGTGGGTACAATGAGCAGTTCTTC.

V gene TRBV23-1 combines with J gene TRBJ2-5, with D possibly matching TRBD1 (5 bases). TRBV23-1 is known as an ORF, though its function is uncertain. Trimming left V 3 bases short and J 2 bases short, with 10 bases between. The CDR3 runs to 14 residues. The CDR3: CASSQGRIQETQYF. The DNA of the CDR3 is TGCGCCAGCAGTCAGGGGCGGATACAAGAGACCCAGTACTTC.

The chain combines TRBV5-1 with TRBJ1-4, with 8 bases fitting TRBD1. Trimming cost V 5 bases and J 3 bases; bases outside gene matches: 6. The germline V gene encodes CDR1 SGHRS and CDR2 YFSETQ. The CDR3 consists of 15 residues. CDR3 sequence: CASRTGDRANEKLFF. Written as DNA, the CDR3 is TGCGCCAGCAGGACAGGGGACCGGGCTAATGAAAAACTGTTTTTT.